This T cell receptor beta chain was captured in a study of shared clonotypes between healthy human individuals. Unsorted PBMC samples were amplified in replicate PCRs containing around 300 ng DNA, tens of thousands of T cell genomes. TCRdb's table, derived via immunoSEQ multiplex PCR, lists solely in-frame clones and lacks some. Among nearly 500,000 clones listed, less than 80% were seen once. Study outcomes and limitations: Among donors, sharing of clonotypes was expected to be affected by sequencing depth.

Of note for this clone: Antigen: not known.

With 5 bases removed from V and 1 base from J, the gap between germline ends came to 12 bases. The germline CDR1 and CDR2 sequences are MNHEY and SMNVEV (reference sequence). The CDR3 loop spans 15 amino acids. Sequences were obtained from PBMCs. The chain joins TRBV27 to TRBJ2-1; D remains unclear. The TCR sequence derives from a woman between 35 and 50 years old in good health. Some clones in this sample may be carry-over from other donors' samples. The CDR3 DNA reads TGTGCCAGCAGTCCCCACGGGCCGTCCTACAATGAGCAGTTCTTC. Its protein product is CASSPHGPSYNEQFF.